The clone carrying this T cell receptor (beta chain) was detected ten times or more. As yet, its antigen is unknown. This CDR3 spans 14 amino acids. V gave up 5 bases and J gave up 0 bases; unmatched junction bases: 2. The germline CDR1 and CDR2 sequences are ENHRY and SYGVKD. The data derive from a study of CD8 T cells in ankylosing spondylitis. Study findings and constraints: Reported data indicate significant enrichment of disease-linked clones within matched ankylosing spondylitis synovial fluid. Ankylosing spondylitis blood appeared to carry a characteristic TCR beta motif of 7 or 8 highly homologous variants. Earlier work had already found some motif variants in reactive arthritis synovial fluid and blood.

Using its own MiXCR run on the 5' RACE reads, TCRdb lists one record per CDR3 protein. The sample holds 330,000 or so distinct CDR3 sequences, approximately 8.2% seen once. This receptor was obtained from a male donor with ankylosing spondylitis. Source material: blood, either unsorted or a sorted T cell fraction (not recorded which). The chain uses TRBV10-3 and TRBJ2-7, with TRBD1 matching over 9 bases. CDR3 DNA sequence: TGTGCCATCAGTCAGGGACAGGGCTCCTACGAGCAGTACTTC. Its translation is CAISQGQGSYEQYF.